The 3 T cell receptor beta chains presented below share a single source sample, sequenced in a study of CD8 T cells in ankylosing spondylitis. TCRdb processed the 5' RACE reads anew with MiXCR; each CDR3 protein has one entry. The sample includes approximately 150,000 distinct CDR3 sequences, around a third of them seen just once. The sample comprised synovial fluid, either unsorted or a sorted T cell fraction (not recorded which). These receptors were taken from a male donor with ankylosing spondylitis.

J is TRBJ2-5 and V is TRBV7-9, with no clear D. V lost 5 bases to trimming and J lost 5 bases, with 15 bases between them. The CDR3 runs to 14 residues. Per germline, CDR1 SEHNR and CDR2 FQNEAQ (reference sequence). In DNA, the CDR3 is TGTGCCAGCAGCCCCCGGACCACCAGGGAGACCCAGTACTTC. Protein product: CASSPRTTRETQYF.

The J gene is TRBJ2-5, the V gene TRBV5-6; no reliable D call. Germline loops: CDR1 SGHDT, CDR2 YYEEEE. This CDR3 region has 17 residues. V shed 0 bases and J shed 1 base, with 16 bases lying between them. CDR3 amino acids: CASSLGIQRLTQETQYF. The DNA of the CDR3 is TGTGCCAGCAGCTTGGGGATTCAAAGACTTACCCAAGAGACCCAGTACTTC. The entire variable domain, with the rest obtained from reference TRBV5-6 and TRBJ2-5, is as follows: DAGVTQSPTHLIKTRGQQVTLRCSPKSGHDTVSWYQQALGQGPQFIFQYYEEEERQRGNFPDRFSGHQFPNYSSELNVNALLLGDSALYLCASSLGIQRLTQETQYFGPGTRLLVL.

The chain joins TRBV29-1 to TRBJ1-1; 8 nucleotides align to TRBD1. This CDR3 spans 13 amino acids. J gave up 0 bases and V 7 bases, and 4 bases lay outside the gene matches. Germline V lookup: CDR1 SQVTM, CDR2 ANQGSEA. CDR3 residues: CSARQGLNTEAFF. The CDR3, as DNA: TGCAGCGCCCGACAGGGGTTGAACACTGAAGCTTTCTTT.